A single sample gave rise to the 32 T cell receptor beta chains below, sequenced in a study of tumor-infiltrating lymphocytes in primary liver carcinoma. Constant-region priming of roughly 0.45 ug total RNA yielded TCR beta cDNA. Three nested multiplex PCR rounds, a slightly modified ARM-PCR method, built the TCR beta libraries. Each of the first two PCR rounds ran nine to ten cycles with TRBV1-TRBV30 forward and C-beta reverse primers. TCRdb reprocessed the multiplex PCR reads via MiXCR and lists one record per CDR3 protein. The sample has fewer than 400,000 distinct CDR3 sequences, more than 55% seen once. Germline DNA was also extracted, and blood RNA derived from unsorted whole blood. The sample was peripheral blood. Receptor source: a man aged 35-49 years with primary liver carcinoma and hepatitis B virus infection.

CDR3 DNA sequence: TGTGCCTGGAGCTGGGAGGTTGAAGCTTTCTTT. This translates into CAWSWEVEAFF. The J gene is TRBJ1-1, the V gene TRBV30, with no clear D. The CDR3 sequence is 11 residues long. Trimming left V 3 bases short and J 7 bases short, with 9 bases between. Germline V gene lookup returns CDR1 GTSNPN and CDR2 SVGIG (reference sequence).

This clonotype was recorded at least ten times. The chain links TRBV10-3 to TRBJ1-3; D is ambiguous. CDR3 length: 18 residues. Germline assignment: CDR1 ENHRY and CDR2 SYGVKD. Between the trimmed V and J ends, which lost 3 bases and 0 bases, there was a span of 18 bases. DNA for the CDR3: TGTGCCATCAGTGACTCTAGACTTGGCGTCAGCTCTGGAAACACCATATATTTT. This sequence encodes CAISDSRLGVSSGNTIYF.

This clonotype was recorded many times. V usage is TRBV6-2 or TRBV6-3 and J usage is TRBJ2-7; 10 bases align to TRBD2. Trimming took 4 bases from V and 6 from J; bases not matched to a gene: 3. The V gene's germline CDR1 is MNHEY and CDR2 SVGEGT. The CDR3 covers 13 residues. Written as DNA, the CDR3 is TGTGCCAGCAGTTCTAGCGGGAGACGCGAGCAGTACTTC. It translates to CASSSSGRREQYF.

In its sample, this clonotype was seen a few times. The chain links TRBV11-2 to TRBJ1-2; weak D call: TRBD1 (6 bases). V dropped 5 bases and J dropped 7 bases, with 20 bases sitting between them. Germline V gene data show CDR1 as SGHAT and CDR2 as FQNNGV. The CDR3 runs to 15 residues. CDR3 coding DNA: TGTGCCAGCAGCCCGATAGAGAGGGGGATAGGTGGCTACACCTTC. As protein: CASSPIERGIGGYTF.

As for this clonotype: Since a much larger clone is just one base distant, this may be a read error. The chain recombines TRBV5-1 with TRBJ2-7; weak D call: TRBD1 (6 bases). This CDR3 has 14 amino acids. CDR1 and CDR2 from the germline V gene are SGHRS and YFSETQ. The DNA for the CDR3 is TGCGCCAGCAGCACATCTGGACAGTCCTACGAGCTGTACTTC. It codes for CASSTSGQSYELYF. Using reference TRBV5-1 and TRBJ2-7 for the parts outside the CDR3, the full variable domain is KAGVTQTPRYLIKTRGQQVTLSCSPISGHRSVSWYQQTPGQGLQFLFEYFSETQRNKGNFPGRFSGRQFSNSRSEMNVSTLELGDSALYLCASSTSGQSYELYFGPGTRLTVT.

The J gene is TRBJ2-7, the V gene TRBV11-2; no definite D call. Germline-derived CDR1 and CDR2 are SGHAT and FQNNGV. This CDR3 is 13 amino acids long. Trimming removed 4 bases from V and 6 bases from J, with 13 bases in between. The CDR3 coding sequence is TGTGCCAGCAGCTCCTCGTGGGGTGGCGAGCAGTACGTC. Translation: CASSSSWGGEQYV.

With regard to this clonotype: This clone may be a read error of a much larger clone one base away. The rearrangement links TRBV18 to TRBJ2-7, with D perhaps matching TRBD2 (6 bases). Germline V gives CDR1 KGHSH, CDR2 LQKENI. CDR3 length: 14 amino acids. The CDR3 sequence is CVSSQEGFYYEQYF. CDR3 sequence (DNA): TGTGTCAGCTCACAGGAGGGATTCTACTACGAGCAGTACTTC.

This sequence joins TRBV9 and TRBJ2-2; tentative D call: TRBD2 (5 bases). Germline V gives CDR1 SGDLS, CDR2 YYNGEE. The CDR3 spans 14 residues. Trimming took off 2 bases at V and 3 bases at J, with 8 bases between the two ends. CDR3 nucleotides: TGTGCCAGCAGCGTGTTCGGGGACACCGGGGAGCTGTTTTTT. It is translated as CASSVFGDTGELFF.

This clonotype was observed once. The V gene is TRBV30, the J gene TRBJ1-2; 7 bases map to TRBD1. Germline loops: CDR1 GTSNPN, CDR2 SVGIG (reference sequence). The CDR3 runs 14 residues. In DNA, the CDR3 is TGTGCAAGGAGAGGGGACAGTTCCAACTATGGCTACACCTTC. Its protein product is CARRGDSSNYGYTF.

Regarding this clonotype: An end of the junction differs from the germline gene, which may be a read error. The CDR3 region is CASSYTRTFSGDTIYF. In nucleotides, the CDR3 is TGTGCCAGCAGTTACACTAGAACCTTCTCTGGAGACACCATATATTTT. This rearrangement joins TRBV6-5 to TRBJ1-3; D unresolved. Germline assignment: CDR1 MNHEY and CDR2 SVGAGI. The CDR3 covers 16 residues.

This clonotype has only one observation. A read error is possible here, since a much larger clone lies one base away. CDR3 bases: TGTGACACCGAGTTGAAGGAGCAGTTCTTC. Protein product: CDTELKEQFF. The chain recombines TRBV6-1 with TRBJ2-1; D gene ambiguous. Germline V gene sequence: CDR1 MNHNS, CDR2 SASEGT. The CDR3 extends over 10 amino acids.

In DNA form, the CDR3 reads TGTGCCAGCAGTGGAGCGGGAGGTTACCTCTACGAGCAGTACTTC. Protein: CASSGAGGYLYEQYF. The V and J genes are TRBV28 and TRBJ2-7, with 9 bases identical to TRBD2. This CDR3 region has 15 residues. CDR1 is MDHEN and CDR2 is SYDVKM in the germline V gene. The V segment lost 5 bases and the J segment 3 bases; nucleotides outside the gene matches: 8. The full variable domain, in which reference TRBV28 and TRBJ2-7 provide the parts outside the CDR3, is DVKVTQSSRYLVKRTGEKVFLECVQDMDHENMFWYRQDPGLGLRLIYFSYDVKMKEKGDIPEGYSVSREKKERFSLILESASTNQTSMYLCASSGAGGYLYEQYFGPGTRLTVT.

To note about this clonotype: This sequence may be a read error, since a much larger clone differs from it by one base. The chain joins TRBV6-2 or TRBV6-3 to TRBJ2-6; the match to TRBD2 covers 13 bases. This CDR3 has 19 amino acids. The germline V gene has CDR1 MNHEY and CDR2 SVGEGT. The CDR3 DNA is TGTGCCAGCAGTCCGCGGACTAGCGGGAGTTTCTCTGGGGCCGACGTCCTGACTTTC. This sequence encodes CASSPRTSGSFSGADVLTF.

Worth noting for this clonotype: A clone one base away is much larger, so this may be a read error. This chain uses TRBV5-5 with TRBJ2-7; D unresolved. The CDR3 extends over 14 amino acids. The germline V gene has CDR1 SGHKS and CDR2 YYEKEE (reference sequence). The CDR3 protein is CAGSFKQLNYEQYF. The CDR3 coding sequence is TGTGCCGGCAGCTTTAAACAGTTAAATTACGAGCAGTACTTC.

This clonotype was seen ten or more times. The rearrangement uses TRBV29-1 and TRBJ2-1; TRBD2 aligns across 12 bases. The V and J ends lost 6 bases and 8 bases, in that order; junction bases with no gene match: 8. CDR3 length equals 14 residues. CDR1 and CDR2 (germline): SQVTM, ANQGSEA. The CDR3 loop reads CSVSGTSGWDEQFF. In DNA, the CDR3 is TGCAGCGTCTCCGGGACTAGCGGGTGGGATGAGCAGTTCTTC.

This clonotype showed up just a few times. The chain links TRBV6-5 to TRBJ1-6, with TRBD1 as a possible D gene (6 bases). Germline CDR1 reads MNHEY; CDR2 reads SVGAGI. The CDR3 has 17 residues. The ends were cut back, 0 bases at V and 4 bases at J, with 13 bases in the middle. As DNA, the CDR3 is TGTGCCAGCAGTTACTCATTTAGACAGGATTATAATTCACCCCTCCACTTT. It is translated as CASSYSFRQDYNSPLHF.

CDR3 in amino acids: CASSRGLAGLETQYF. DNA of the CDR3: TGTGCCAGCAGTCGGGGACTAGCGGGATTGGAGACCCAGTACTTC. This chain connects TRBV6-5 to TRBJ2-5; TRBD2 aligns across 13 bases. This CDR3 region has 15 residues. Germline V gene lookup returns CDR1 MNHEY and CDR2 SVGAGI. V lost 5 bases, J lost 5 bases, and 5 bases stayed unmatched.

Concerning this clonotype itself: With a much larger clone just one base away, this may be a read error. V usage is TRBV14 and J usage is TRBJ2-3; D is unclear. V was trimmed by 2 bases and J by 6 bases, leaving 9 bases between them. The CDR3 covers 13 residues. Germline lookup yields CDR1 SGHDN and CDR2 FVKESK. In nucleotides, the CDR3 is TGTGCCAGCAGCCAAAGGATGGGCGATACGCAGTATTTT. This sequence encodes CASSQRMGDTQYF.

Concerning this clonotype: In this CDR3 the conserved last residue, phenylalanine or tryptophan, is missing, so a read error is likely. The chain joins TRBV4-1 to TRBJ2-4; a possible D gene is TRBD1 (5 bases). CDR1 MGHRA and CDR2 YSYEKL come from the germline V gene. The CDR3 runs 15 residues. DNA for the CDR3: TGTGCCAGCAGCCAAGCACCTGGGGCCAAAAGCATTCAGTACCTC. Its translation: CASSQAPGAKSIQYL.

The chain joins TRBV29-1 to TRBJ2-3, with 7 nucleotides matching TRBD1. J gave up 7 bases and V 6 bases, and 13 bases lay outside the gene matches. The germline CDR1 and CDR2 sequences are SQVTM and ANQGSEA. CDR3 length: 14 amino acids. Here the CDR3 reads CSVNHRGRVNTQYF. The CDR3, as DNA: TGCAGCGTCAACCATAGGGGGCGTGTGAATACGCAGTATTTT.

A note on this clonotype: The germline gene is not matched at one end of the junction; a read error may be the cause. The J gene is TRBJ1-4, the V gene TRBV10-3, with 10 positions matching TRBD1. This CDR3 is built from 15 residues. The germline V gene encodes CDR1 ENHRY and CDR2 SYGVKD. The DNA of the CDR3 is TGTACCATGAGTGACAGGGGGCGCGGGGATGAAAAACTGTCTTTT. Translating it yields CTMSDRGRGDEKLSF.

Notes on this clonotype: This CDR3 is missing its conserved last phenylalanine or tryptophan, likely due to a read error. The rearrangement links TRBV6-5 to TRBJ2-1, with D possibly TRBD1 on 5 matching bases. The CDR3 consists of 14 residues. The V gene's germline CDR1 is MNHEY and CDR2 SVGAGI. The V gene lost 2 bases and the J gene lost 9 bases, with 14 bases spanning the gap. CDR3 bases: TGTGCCAGCAGTTACGGGGCAGGTGGCGGTGAGCAGTTCCTC. Amino acids: CASSYGAGGGEQFL.

A remark on this clonotype: It may be a read error: a sequence one base away is much more abundant. This chain uses TRBV5-4 with TRBJ2-5; weak D call: TRBD2 (7 bases). Trimming removed 7 bases from V and 5 bases from J, with 15 bases in between. The length of the CDR3 is 13 residues. Germline values: CDR1 SGHNT, CDR2 YYREEE (reference sequence). The CDR3 reads CASCGRGGETQYF. The DNA of the CDR3 is TGTGCCAGCTGCGGCAGGGGAGGGGAGACCCAGTACTTC.

Concerning this clonotype: This may stem from a read error, because a much larger clone lies one nucleotide away. No conserved phenylalanine or tryptophan ends this CDR3, so it is likely a read error. The genes are TRBV7-8 and TRBJ1-1; D remains unclear. CDR3 length equals 13 residues. CDR1 is SGHVS and CDR2 is FQNEAQ in the germline V gene. Trimming took off 4 bases at V and 0 bases at J, with 6 bases between the two ends. CDR3 bases: TGTGCCAGCAGCTCGACCCTGAACACTGAAGCTTTCTTA. Translated, it gives CASSSTLNTEAFL.

This chain uses TRBV5-6 with TRBJ2-7, with 8 bases lining up with TRBD2. The J segment lost 3 bases and the V segment lost 0 bases, leaving 8 bases of the junction unmatched. This CDR3 is 16 amino acids long. Germline CDR1 and CDR2: SGHDT and YYEEEE. CDR3 sequence reads: CASSLGHSGKVYEQYF. CDR3 in DNA: TGTGCCAGCAGCTTGGGGCATAGCGGGAAAGTCTACGAGCAGTACTTC.

In the case of this clonotype: A much more abundant neighbour one base away suggests this may be a read error. The CDR3 end shows no conserved phenylalanine or tryptophan, and so a read error is likely. V is TRBV7-9 and J is TRBJ2-1; D remains ambiguous. Germline V gives CDR1 SEHNR, CDR2 FQNEAQ (reference sequence). The CDR3 spans 13 residues. V lost 1 base and J 8 bases, leaving 9 bases between the germline ends. CDR3 region: CASSLGQWDEQFS. CDR3 in DNA: TGTGCCAGCAGCTTAGGGCAGTGGGATGAGCAGTTCTCC.

The rearrangement links TRBV6-5 to TRBJ1-1, with a possible D match to TRBD1 (5 bases). The CDR3 runs to 14 residues. From germline, CDR1 is MNHEY and CDR2 SVGAGI. V was cut by 3 bases and J by 6 bases, with 14 bases left in between. The DNA of the CDR3 is TGTGCCAGCAGTTATCAAGGGGCCTACCCTGAAGCTTTCTTT. Encoded protein: CASSYQGAYPEAFF.

On this clonotype: A single base separates this from a much larger clone, so it may be a read error. This sequence joins TRBV4-2 and TRBJ2-7; TRBD2 might be the D (5 bases). The V gene's germline CDR1 is LGHNA and CDR2 YNFKEQ. This CDR3 has 13 amino acids. V lost 4 bases and J 6 bases, leaving 13 bases between the germline ends. The CDR3, as DNA: TGTGCCAGCAGCCTCGGACCAGAGGGCGAGCAGTACTTC. Amino acid sequence: CASSLGPEGEQYF.

Notes on this clonotype: A much larger clone differs from this one at a single base, so this may be a read error. The gene calls are TRBV4-3 and TRBJ2-7; the D call may be TRBD1 or TRBD2 (5 bases each). The CDR3 consists of 16 residues. V lost 4 bases and J lost 5, with 21 bases in between. Looked up from germline, CDR1 is LGHNA and CDR2 is YSLEER. CDR3 sequence reads: CASSRGSVGNKDEQYF. The CDR3 DNA sequence: TGCGCCAGCAGCCGGGGGTCTGTCGGGAACAAGGACGAGCAGTACTTC.

With respect to this clonotype: One base away lies a much larger clone, so this may be a sequencing read error. The CDR3 coding sequence is TGTGCCATCAGAGACAGTATACAAGAGACCCAGTACTTC. It translates to CAIRDSIQETQYF. This chain links TRBV10-3 with TRBJ2-5; tentatively, D is TRBD1 (5 bases). The CDR3 sequence is 13 residues long. Germline assignment: CDR1 ENHRY and CDR2 SYGVKD. V was cut by 6 bases and J by 2 bases, with 10 bases left in between.

The CDR3 DNA reads TGTGCCAGCAGCCCGTCCGGGGCAGGGACCTACGAGCAGTACTTC. It yields the protein CASSPSGAGTYEQYF. V usage is TRBV7-9 and J usage is TRBJ2-7, with D perhaps matching TRBD1 or TRBD2 (5 bases each). The CDR3 is 15 amino acids. V was shortened by 5 bases and J by 2 bases, with 16 bases between the two germline ends. The germline V gene has CDR1 SEHNR and CDR2 FQNEAQ (reference sequence).

Comments on this clonotype: Since a much larger clone is just one base distant, this may be a read error. V is TRBV6-1 and J is TRBJ2-2; D call uncertain. The germline gives CDR1 MNHNS, CDR2 SASEGT. The CDR3 loop spans 15 amino acids. This CDR3 is CAGSRQESLPGELFF. In nucleotides, the CDR3 is TGTGCCGGCAGTAGACAAGAGAGTCTACCCGGGGAGCTGTTTTTT.